Shown below are 24 T cell receptor beta chains from a single sample sequenced in a study of blood T cell repertoires in COVID-19. TCRdb's table, derived via immunoSEQ multiplex PCR, lists solely in-frame clones and lacks some. The table has about 300,000 clones, approximately 84% seen once. Specimen: PBMCs or T cells enriched from blood (not recorded which). The receptor set was obtained from a woman between 18 and 29 years old who had recovered from COVID-19.

The chain uses TRBV10-3 and TRBJ2-7; 11 positions agree with TRBD1. Germline CDR1 and CDR2: ENHRY and SYGVKD. The length of the CDR3 is 14 residues. The V segment lost 6 bases and the J segment 4 bases; nucleotides outside the gene matches: 5. This CDR3 is CAISPGQGVYEQYF. DNA for the CDR3: TGTGCCATCAGCCCGGGACAGGGGGTGTACGAGCAGTACTTC.

The V and J genes are TRBV11-3 and TRBJ2-1; D is unresolved. V was pared by 4 bases and J by 9 bases, with 10 bases between. Per germline, CDR1 SGHNT and CDR2 YENEEA. This CDR3 is built from 12 residues. The CDR3 here is CASSSLNGEQFF. CDR3 nucleotide sequence: TGTGCCAGCAGCTCCTTGAACGGTGAGCAGTTCTTC.

V and J are TRBV3-1 (or the pseudogene TRBV3-2) and TRBJ2-7, with D hard to call. Trimming removed 1 base from V and 2 bases from J, with 12 bases in between. CDR1 LGHDT and CDR2 YNNKEL come from the germline V gene (reference sequence). The CDR3 covers 15 residues. The chain's CDR3 is CASSQGYGEAYEQYF. The CDR3 region has the DNA TGTGCCAGCAGCCAAGGGTACGGTGAAGCCTACGAGCAGTACTTC.

This clone is a singleton in its sample. The chain links TRBV4-1 to TRBJ1-4; D is unclear. The V gene lost 3 bases and the J gene lost 10 bases, with 18 bases spanning the gap. CDR1 is MGHRA and CDR2 is YSYEKL in the germline V gene. This CDR3 is 15 amino acids long. In DNA, the CDR3 is TGCGCCAGCAGCCACTTCCTTCGGGAGCCGGGAAAACTGTTTTTT. Translation gives CASSHFLREPGKLFF.

This clone was seen only a few times. Additional DNA sequences in this sample encode the identical CDR3. V is TRBV19 and J is TRBJ2-5; TRBD2 matches at 7 bases. The germline V gene has CDR1 LNHDA and CDR2 SQIVND (reference sequence). There are 14 residues in the CDR3. The V segment lost 1 base and the J segment 1 base; nucleotides outside the gene matches: 0. The CDR3 DNA reads as TGTGCCAGTAGTATAGCGGGAGGCCAAGAGACCCAGTACTTC. It translates to CASSIAGGQETQYF.

A remark on this clone: An end of the junction differs from the germline gene, which may be a read error. V and J are TRBV5-5 and TRBJ1-2, with unresolved D. CDR1 is SGHKS, CDR2 YYEKEE, per germline (reference sequence). This CDR3 spans 14 amino acids. CDR3 in amino acids: CASSTRTSGGGFAF. Here the CDR3 DNA reads TGTGCCAGCAGCACACGGACGTCGGGCGGAGGATTCGCCTTC.

The chain links TRBV5-5 to TRBJ1-2; possible D gene TRBD1, 5 bases. This CDR3 has 15 residues. Germline assignment: CDR1 SGHKS and CDR2 YYEKEE (reference sequence). V lost 4 bases to trimming and J lost 0 bases, with 13 bases between them. The CDR3 is CASSPLTATNYGYTF. The CDR3 DNA reads as TGTGCCAGCAGCCCATTGACAGCAACTAACTATGGCTACACCTTC.

V gene TRBV6-5 combines with J gene TRBJ2-3, with 8 bases aligning to TRBD1. V shed 6 bases, J shed 3 bases, and the junction held 8 bases outside the gene matches. Per germline, CDR1 MNHEY and CDR2 SVGAGI. This CDR3 is built from 15 residues. The CDR3 DNA follows: TGTGCCAGCAGATCGGACAGGGAAGAAACAGATACGCAGTATTTT. It is translated as CASRSDREETDTQYF.

This clone was seen only once. The chain links TRBV27 to TRBJ2-1; 7 nucleotides match TRBD1. Unmatched junction bases numbered 8, after V lost 6 bases and J lost 0 bases. CDR1 and CDR2 (germline): MNHEY, SMNVEV (reference sequence). There are 16 residues in the CDR3. The CDR3 spells CASRPETGSSYNEQFF. The DNA of the CDR3 is TGTGCCAGCAGACCCGAGACAGGGAGCTCCTACAATGAGCAGTTCTTC.

The gene calls are TRBV28 and TRBJ1-1, with 7 bases aligning to TRBD1. There are 14 residues in the CDR3. Germline V gene lookup returns CDR1 MDHEN and CDR2 SYDVKM. After removal of 7 bases from V and 0 bases from J, the junction contained 5 bases not matched to a gene. In DNA form, the CDR3 reads TGTGCCAGCACAGAGACAGGGATGAACACTGAAGCTTTCTTT. It translates to CASTETGMNTEAFF.

This clone appeared a single time. This rearrangement joins TRBV23-1 to TRBJ1-2; TRBD1 matches at 7 bases. TRBV23-1 is reported as an ORF; its role is uncertain. The CDR3 is 15 residues long. V dropped 4 bases and J dropped 2; count of bases not matched to a gene: 7. DNA of the CDR3: TGCGCCAGCAGTCCGGCCTCGGGACAGAACTATGGCTACACCTTC. Encoded protein: CASSPASGQNYGYTF.

The chain couples TRBV7-2 to TRBJ2-7; no firm D call. This CDR3 contains 12 residues. V gave up 4 bases and J gave up 0 bases, with 4 bases separating them. Germline CDR1 and CDR2: SGHTA and FQGNSA. The CDR3 nucleotides are TGTGCCAGCAGCTCAAACTCCTACGAGCAGTACTTC. This encodes CASSSNSYEQYF. The entire variable domain, with the rest obtained from reference TRBV7-2 and TRBJ2-7, is as follows: GAGVSQSPSNKVTEKGKDVELRCDPISGHTALYWYRQSLGQGLEFLIYFQGNSAPDKSGLPSDRFSAERTGGSVSTLTIQRTQQEDSAVYLCASSSNSYEQYFGPGTRLTVT.

This rearrangement joins TRBV5-1 to TRBJ1-2, with 7 bases that match TRBD1. The length of the CDR3 is 13 residues. The germline V gene encodes CDR1 SGHRS and CDR2 YFSETQ. After removal of 3 bases from V and 8 bases from J, the junction contained 7 bases not matched to a gene. CDR3 protein: CASSSPGQPGYTF. CDR3 bases: TGCGCCAGCAGCTCCCCGGGACAGCCCGGCTACACCTTC. The full variable domain, its missing parts supplied by reference TRBV5-1 and TRBJ1-2, is KAGVTQTPRYLIKTRGQQVTLSCSPISGHRSVSWYQQTPGQGLQFLFEYFSETQRNKGNFPGRFSGRQFSNSRSEMNVSTLELGDSALYLCASSSPGQPGYTFGSGTRLTVV.

The V call is TRBV13, the J call TRBJ2-7; TRBD1 matches at 7 bases. The CDR3 loop spans 13 amino acids. Trimming took 5 bases from V and 4 from J; bases not matched to a gene: 5. Germline V CDR1 and CDR2: PRHDT, FYEKMQ (reference sequence). CDR3 DNA: TGTGCCAGCAGCCTATCGACAGGGTACGAGCAGTACTTC. Amino acid sequence: CASSLSTGYEQYF.

The chain carries TRBV5-5 and TRBJ1-1; 10 bases are a match to TRBD1. This CDR3 is built from 17 residues. With V trimmed by 0 bases and J by 6 bases, 11 bases remained unmatched. The germline gives CDR1 SGHKS, CDR2 YYEKEE (reference sequence). The CDR3 DNA follows: TGTGCCAGCAGCTTGGTATCCCTGACAGGGGGCATCGCTGAAGCTTTCTTT. Translated: CASSLVSLTGGIAEAFF.

The chain carries TRBV29-1 and TRBJ2-3; TRBD2 matches 7 bases. This CDR3 is 15 amino acids long. The germline gives CDR1 SQVTM, CDR2 ANQGSEA. The V gene end was trimmed by 3 bases and the J gene end by 2 bases; junction bases not matched to a gene: 8. The CDR3 coding sequence is TGCAGCGTTGAGGTGCGGGACTATAACACAGATACGCAGTATTTT. This gives the protein CSVEVRDYNTDTQYF.

The CDR3 is CASTPLTGTSNQPQHF. In DNA, the CDR3 is TGTGCCAGCACGCCCCTCACAGGGACGAGCAATCAGCCCCAGCATTTT. J is TRBJ1-5 and V is TRBV27; tentative D call: TRBD1 (6 bases). There are 16 residues in the CDR3. Per germline, CDR1 MNHEY and CDR2 SMNVEV (reference sequence). V lost 7 bases and J lost 1, with 17 bases in between.

This chain connects TRBV19 to TRBJ2-1; 12 positions match TRBD2. There are 19 residues in the CDR3. CDR1 and CDR2 from the germline V gene are LNHDA and SQIVND (reference sequence). V was pared by 0 bases and J by 1 base, with 7 bases of the junction left unmatched. This CDR3 is CASSIDPPSGRGSYNEQFF. In nucleotides, the CDR3 is TGTGCCAGTAGTATAGATCCCCCTAGCGGGAGGGGTTCCTACAATGAGCAGTTCTTC.

V is TRBV19 and J is TRBJ2-7; D may be TRBD1 (6 bases). The V and J ends lost 5 bases and 1 base respectively, with 15 bases between them. The CDR3 spans 15 residues. Germline CDR1 LNHDA, CDR2 SQIVND (reference sequence). The CDR3 DNA is TGTGCCAGTAGTTCCTTGGACAGTCGTTCCTACGAGCAGTACTTC. Translated: CASSSLDSRSYEQYF. The variable domain in full, completed from reference TRBV19 and TRBJ2-7, reads DGGITQSPKYLFRKEGQNVTLSCEQNLNHDAMYWYRQDPGQGLRLIYYSQIVNDFQKGDIAEGYSVSREKKESFPLTVTSAQKNPTAFYLCASSSLDSRSYEQYFGPGTRLTVT.

CDR3 sequence reads: CASNGDQETQYF. The CDR3 DNA reads as TGCGCCAGCAACGGGGACCAAGAGACCCAGTACTTC. This rearrangement joins TRBV5-1 to TRBJ2-5; D is possibly TRBD2 (5 bases). Germline CDR1 SGHRS, CDR2 YFSETQ. This CDR3 is built from 12 residues. V gave up 6 bases and J gave up 0 bases, with 6 bases separating them. Using reference TRBV5-1 and TRBJ2-5 for the parts outside the CDR3, the full variable domain is KAGVTQTPRYLIKTRGQQVTLSCSPISGHRSVSWYQQTPGQGLQFLFEYFSETQRNKGNFPGRFSGRQFSNSRSEMNVSTLELGDSALYLCASNGDQETQYFGPGTRLLVL.

The chain has TRBV5-1 and TRBJ1-2; 8 positions agree with TRBD1. From germline, CDR1 is SGHRS and CDR2 YFSETQ. V trimming: 3 bases; J trimming: 4 bases; junction bases outside the gene matches: 11. The CDR3 totals 16 residues. CDR3 residues: CASSSSPGTGPYGYTF. The CDR3 nucleotides read TGCGCCAGCAGCTCCAGTCCCGGGACAGGCCCCTATGGCTACACCTTC.

The chain joins TRBV10-3 to TRBJ1-2; 7 bases line up with TRBD1. The junction had 7 bases not matched to a gene; V was cut back by 2 bases and J by 7 bases. CDR1 and CDR2 (germline): ENHRY, SYGVKD. This CDR3 is 14 amino acids long. The CDR3 DNA is TGTGCCATCAGTGAGCGCCTCGACAGGGCTGGCTACACCTTC. Translation gives CAISERLDRAGYTF.

The chain employs TRBV11-2 and TRBJ2-1; perhaps TRBD2 as D (5 bases). V lost 2 bases to trimming and J lost 8 bases, with 7 bases between them. This CDR3 is 12 amino acids long. From germline, CDR1 is SGHAT and CDR2 FQNNGV. CDR3 loop: CASSLSLDEQFF. CDR3 DNA sequence: TGTGCCAGCAGCTTATCACTAGATGAGCAGTTCTTC.

This chain links TRBV2 with TRBJ2-5; TRBD2 aligns across 9 bases. Germline CDR1 is SNHLY and CDR2 is FYNNEI. V trimming: 3 bases; J trimming: 6 bases; junction bases outside the gene matches: 8. This CDR3 is built from 15 residues. The CDR3 nucleotides are TGTGCCAGCAGTGAGGGGACTAGCAGTGAAAAGACCCAGTACTTC. Translating gives CASSEGTSSEKTQYF.